This T cell receptor (beta chain) was profiled in a study of T cells after yellow fever vaccination. CDR1 and CDR2 from the germline V gene are DFQATT and SNEGSKA (reference sequence). V was pared by 7 bases and J by 2 bases, with 10 bases of the junction left unmatched. The CDR3 sequence is 15 residues long. Only one count was recorded for this clonotype. TCRdb reprocessed the 5' RACE reads via MiXCR and lists one record per CDR3 protein. This table has a few hundred thousand distinct CDR3 sequences, about a sixth appearing once. The sample in question was PBMCs, obtained less than 6 days after the first yellow fever vaccination. J is TRBJ2-3 and V is TRBV20-1; TRBD2 matches at 9 bases. The receptor was isolated from a young man who received the YFV17D yellow fever vaccine. Here the CDR3 reads CSVQSGGTYTDTQYF. The CDR3 DNA reads TGCAGTGTTCAGAGCGGGGGGACCTACACAGATACGCAGTATTTT.